Presented here are 10 T cell receptor beta chains from one specimen sequenced in a study of cytomegalovirus exposure and HLA in healthy donors. Primers: 60 Vbeta forward and 13 Jbeta reverse. Clones were sequenced by immunoSEQ multiplex PCR, and TCRdb holds only the in-frame ones, with some missing. The sample records some 74,000 clones, about 66% being singletons. The sequenced sample was PBMCs. These TCRs come from a man between 35 and 55 years old in good health and CMV-seropositive.

V usage is TRBV1 and J usage is TRBJ2-7; the table's D call, TRBD2, was not checked against the DNA. TRBV1 is a recognized pseudogene. This CDR3 has 12 amino acids. The CDR3 sequence: CTSSQGGYEQYF. The CDR3 coding sequence is TGCACCAGCAGCCAGGGGGGATACGAGCAGTACTTC.

This chain links TRBV6-5 with TRBJ2-5; a weak D match, TRBD1 (5 bases). V lost 4 bases and J 1 base, leaving 7 bases between the germline ends. The length of the CDR3 is 13 residues. The germline CDR1 and CDR2 sequences are MNHEY and SVGAGI. This chain's CDR3 is CASSWTSQETQYF. Written as DNA, the CDR3 is TGTGCCAGCAGTTGGACAAGCCAAGAGACCCAGTACTTC.

The genes are TRBV4-1 and TRBJ1-6, with 8 bases matching TRBD1. Germline CDR1 is MGHRA and CDR2 is YSYEKL. The ends lost 1 base at V and 9 bases at J; junction bases unmatched: 8. This CDR3 has 16 amino acids. CDR3 nucleotide sequence: TGCGCCAGCAGCCAAGGGTCCAGGGGGCGCGGTTCACCCCTCCACTTT. Encoded protein: CASSQGSRGRGSPLHF.

This rearrangement joins TRBV2 to TRBJ1-6; the D gene is possibly TRBD1 (5 bases). CDR3 size: 19 residues. Between the trimmed V and J ends, which lost 1 base and 11 bases, there was a span of 27 bases. CDR1 SNHLY and CDR2 FYNNEI come from the germline V gene. The CDR3 region has the DNA TGTGCCAGCAGTGAAGTTCCCTCGCTGGGAGGGGAATCGGGGGCACCCCTCCACTTT. Amino acids: CASSEVPSLGGESGAPLHF.

The CDR3 loop is CASSIAAGVRNTEAFF. In DNA, the CDR3 is TGTGCCAGTAGTATAGCAGCGGGTGTCCGGAATACTGAAGCTTTCTTT. The rearrangement joins TRBV19 to TRBJ1-1; D unresolved. CDR3 size: 16 residues. Germline V CDR1 and CDR2: LNHDA, SQIVND (reference sequence). Trimming took 1 base from V and 5 from J, leaving 17 bases between them.

The chain couples TRBV18 to TRBJ2-5; D is ambiguous. The CDR3 totals 17 residues. Looked up from germline, CDR1 is KGHSH and CDR2 is LQKENI. V lost 6 bases and J lost 0, with 20 bases in between. In nucleotides, the CDR3 is TGTGCCAGCTCCCGCACCGTCGCCGGTACAGACCAAGAGACCCAGTACTTC. This sequence encodes CASSRTVAGTDQETQYF.

V usage is TRBV14 and J usage is TRBJ1-4; a weak D match, TRBD1 (5 bases). The CDR3 length is 15 residues. Deletions cut 1 base from V and 4 bases from J, with 10 bases between. Germline CDR1 SGHDN, CDR2 FVKESK. CDR3: CASSQAGGDNEKLFF. For the CDR3, the DNA is TGTGCCAGCAGCCAAGCGGGGGGGGATAATGAAAAACTGTTTTTT.

The rearrangement joins TRBV5-1 to TRBJ2-2; TRBD2 agrees at 12 bases. Germline assignment: CDR1 SGHRS and CDR2 YFSETQ. The CDR3 is made up of 15 amino acids. The J segment lost 5 bases and the V segment lost 7 bases, leaving 6 bases of the junction unmatched. CDR3 bases: TGCGCCAGCGGGCGGACTAGCGGGGAAACCGGGGAGCTGTTTTTT. Protein sequence: CASGRTSGETGELFF.

The gene calls are TRBV30 and TRBJ2-6; D is perhaps TRBD1 (5 bases). CDR1 and CDR2 (germline): GTSNPN, SVGIG (reference sequence). This CDR3 spans 16 amino acids. The V end was cut by 1 base, the J end by 2 bases, with 12 bases between. CDR3 region: CAWSENQGTGANVLTF. CDR3 sequence (DNA): TGTGCCTGGAGTGAAAACCAGGGAACTGGGGCCAACGTCCTGACTTTC. The variable domain in full, with the rest retrieved from reference TRBV30 and TRBJ2-6, is SQTIHQWPATLVQPVGSPLSLECTVEGTSNPNLYWYRQAAGRGLQLLFYSVGIGQISSEVPQNLSASRPQDRQFILSSKKLLLSDSGFYLCAWSENQGTGANVLTFGAGSRLTVL.

This chain connects TRBV12-5 to TRBJ1-1; 7 bases match TRBD1. This CDR3 region has 12 residues. With V trimmed by 3 bases and J by 11 bases, 6 bases remained unmatched. Germline CDR1 reads LGHNT; CDR2 reads FRNRAP. As DNA, the CDR3 is TGTGCTAGTGGTTTATTGGGACAGCCGGCTTTCTTT. The encoded protein is CASGLLGQPAFF.